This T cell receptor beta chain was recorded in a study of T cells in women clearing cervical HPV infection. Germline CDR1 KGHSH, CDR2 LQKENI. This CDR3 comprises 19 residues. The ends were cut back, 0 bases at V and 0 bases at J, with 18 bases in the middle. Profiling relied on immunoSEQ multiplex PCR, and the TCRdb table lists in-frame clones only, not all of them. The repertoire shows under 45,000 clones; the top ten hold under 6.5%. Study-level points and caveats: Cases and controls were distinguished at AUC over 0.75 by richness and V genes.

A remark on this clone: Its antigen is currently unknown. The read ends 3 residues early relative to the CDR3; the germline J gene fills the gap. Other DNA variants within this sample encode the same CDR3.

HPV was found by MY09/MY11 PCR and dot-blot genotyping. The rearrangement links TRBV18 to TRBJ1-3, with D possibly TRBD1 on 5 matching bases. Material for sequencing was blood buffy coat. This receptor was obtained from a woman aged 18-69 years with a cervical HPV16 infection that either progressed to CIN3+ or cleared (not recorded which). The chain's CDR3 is CASSPPGRHHTSSGNTIYF. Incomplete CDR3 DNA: TGTGCCAGCTCACCACCGGGGCGGCACCACACTTCCTCTGGAAACACC.